This is a list of T cell receptor beta chains from one sample in a study of response to subunit inactivated influenza vaccine. MiXCR, run by TCRdb on the RT-PCR reads, gives a single entry per CDR3 protein. This sample has some 640,000 distinct CDR3 sequences, with 14% found just once. The sequencing here drew on PBMCs from blood, taken roughly 15 days before vaccination. These receptors came from a man over 45 who received an inactivated influenza vaccine. Each CDR3 is given with its conserved first and last residue. A D gene is named only where the DNA matches it firmly. Size is stated for part of the rows, as once, few or many counts, or as a class when the clone is expanded.

v_call: TRBV18; j_call: TRBJ1-2; d_call: -; clone_size: -; cdr3_nt: TGTGCCAGCTCACCACCCCTAGGTTCCCCGGGAGGCTACACCTTC; cdr3_aa: CASSPPLGSPGGYTF
v_call: TRBV6-2/TRBV6-3; j_call: TRBJ2-5; d_call: TRBD2; clone_size: few; cdr3_nt: TGTGCCATTACTGGACTAGCGGGAGAGACCCAGTACTTC; cdr3_aa: CAITGLAGETQYF
v_call: TRBV24-1; j_call: TRBJ2-5; d_call: -; clone_size: -; cdr3_nt: TGTGCCACCAGTGATTTACAACGGGGACAAGAGACCCAGTACTTC; cdr3_aa: CATSDLQRGQETQYF
v_call: TRBV4-3; j_call: TRBJ2-7; d_call: -; clone_size: many; cdr3_nt: TGCGCCAGCAGCCAAGATAGGGTCAACTACGAGCAGTACTTC; cdr3_aa: CASSQDRVNYEQYF
v_call: TRBV12-3/TRBV12-4; j_call: TRBJ2-7; d_call: -; clone_size: -; cdr3_nt: TGTGCCAGCAGTTTTGGGCGTTTCGAGCAGTACTTC; cdr3_aa: CASSFGRFEQYF
v_call: TRBV7-9; j_call: TRBJ1-2; d_call: TRBD1; clone_size: few; cdr3_nt: TGTGCCAGCAGCTTAAGACAGGGAACCTACACCTTC; cdr3_aa: CASSLRQGTYTF
v_call: TRBV12-3/TRBV12-4; j_call: TRBJ2-5; d_call: TRBD2; clone_size: few; cdr3_nt: TGTGCCAGCAGTTTATGGACTAGCGGGGGGGCTGGGGCCCAGTACTTC; cdr3_aa: CASSLWTSGGAGAQYF
v_call: TRBV7-9; j_call: TRBJ1-2; d_call: -; clone_size: -; cdr3_nt: TGTGCCAGCAGCTTAGTCCAGCCTAACTATGGCTACACCTTC; cdr3_aa: CASSLVQPNYGYTF
v_call: TRBV9; j_call: TRBJ2-6; d_call: TRBD1; clone_size: -; cdr3_nt: TGTGCCAGCAGCGCGGTCTATGGGGGACAGGGGGGCGCTGGGGCCAACGTCCTGACTTTC; cdr3_aa: CASSAVYGGQGGAGANVLTF
v_call: TRBV7-2; j_call: TRBJ2-7; d_call: -; clone_size: -; cdr3_nt: TGTGCCAGCAGCTTAGTCGAGGGTTCGTACGAGCAGTACTTC; cdr3_aa: CASSLVEGSYEQYF
v_call: TRBV6-1; j_call: TRBJ1-2; d_call: TRBD1; clone_size: few; cdr3_nt: TGTGCCAGCAGTGAAAGTGGGACAGGGGGCCTGTATGGCTACACCTTC; cdr3_aa: CASSESGTGGLYGYTF